This is a list of T cell receptor beta chains from one sample in a study of response to subunit inactivated influenza vaccine. MiXCR was run by TCRdb on the RT-PCR reads, yielding one entry per CDR3 protein. This table has over 150,000 distinct CDR3 sequences, about 10% appearing once. Sequences were derived from CD8+ T cells sorted from PBMCs, sampled around 25 months after vaccination. The receptors were sampled from a man aged 50-75 years who received an inactivated influenza vaccine. Each CDR3 is given with its conserved first and last residue. D genes are given only for firm matches. Clone size is stated in some rows and not others, as once, few, many or a class when expanded.

cdr3_aa: CASSLTGGFFQPQHF; cdr3_nt: TGTGCCAGCAGTTTGACAGGGGGTTTCTTTCAGCCCCAGCATTTT; clone_size: few; d_call: TRBD1; j_call: TRBJ1-5; v_call: TRBV27
cdr3_aa: CASSLWLAGGITGELFF; cdr3_nt: TGTGCCAGCAGTTTGTGGCTAGCGGGAGGCATTACCGGGGAGCTGTTTTTT; clone_size: many; d_call: TRBD2; j_call: TRBJ2-2; v_call: TRBV28
cdr3_aa: CASSPKSGPDYEQYF; cdr3_nt: TGCGCCAGCAGCCCTAAAAGCGGGCCCGACTACGAGCAGTACTTC; clone_size: many; d_call: NA; j_call: TRBJ2-7; v_call: TRBV4-3
cdr3_aa: CASTSREGRQETQYF; cdr3_nt: TGTGCCAGCACTTCCCGGGAGGGCCGACAAGAGACCCAGTACTTC; clone_size: few; d_call: TRBD2; j_call: TRBJ2-5; v_call: TRBV2
cdr3_aa: CSAASLAGGSYNEQFF; cdr3_nt: TGCAGTGCTGCCTCTCTAGCGGGAGGCTCCTACAATGAGCAGTTCTTC; clone_size: few; d_call: TRBD2; j_call: TRBJ2-1; v_call: TRBV20-1
cdr3_aa: CSVEGPGWGYGYTF; cdr3_nt: TGCAGCGTTGAGGGACCTGGGTGGGGCTATGGCTACACCTTC; clone_size: few; d_call: NA; j_call: TRBJ1-2; v_call: TRBV29-1
cdr3_aa: CASSQDILAGVTEQFF; cdr3_nt: TGCGCCAGCAGCCAAGATATTCTAGCGGGGGTTACTGAGCAGTTCTTC; clone_size: few; d_call: TRBD2; j_call: TRBJ2-1; v_call: TRBV4-3
cdr3_aa: CSAPRRGRPYEQYF; cdr3_nt: TGCAGTGCTCCCCGTCGGGGACGTCCCTACGAGCAGTACTTC; clone_size: NA; d_call: NA; j_call: TRBJ2-7; v_call: TRBV20-1
cdr3_aa: CASRADTQYF; cdr3_nt: TGTGCCAGCAGGGCAGATACGCAGTATTTT; clone_size: few; d_call: NA; j_call: TRBJ2-3; v_call: TRBV6-6
cdr3_aa: CASGPGWTEAFF; cdr3_nt: TGTGCCAGCGGCCCCGGGTGGACTGAAGCTTTCTTT; clone_size: NA; d_call: NA; j_call: TRBJ1-1; v_call: TRBV5-5
cdr3_aa: CASSPEGIPYEQYF; cdr3_nt: TGTGCCAGCAGTCCCGAGGGGATCCCTTACGAGCAGTACTTC; clone_size: many; d_call: NA; j_call: TRBJ2-7; v_call: TRBV12-3/TRBV12-4